This TCR beta chain was obtained from a study of neurological immune-mediated disorders. Looked up from germline, CDR1 is SGHRS and CDR2 is YFSETQ. The V end lost 4 bases, the J end lost 2 bases, and 12 bases lay between the germline ends. The CDR3 has 14 residues. Many counts were recorded for this clonotype. The antigen is unknown. Points from the study as a whole: The expanded clones of different subjects shared no CDR3 amino acid sequences (suggesting private repertoires in all groups).

The authors made cDNA by 5'RACE with 10-nucleotide random UMIs. TCRdb independently ran MiXCR on the 5' RACE reads; one entry per CDR3 protein. Here the sample spans about 84,000 distinct CDR3 sequences, around 4.7% being singletons. The time point is: longitudinal time-point 3. Unsorted libraries were derived from 2 million PBMCs stored at -80 C. The chain carries TRBV5-1 and TRBJ1-2; D is unresolved. The sequence was obtained from a woman aged 55-70 years with multiple sclerosis. The sequenced sample was PBMCs. The CDR3, as DNA: TGCGCCAGCAGCGATAGCTCGGGGAACTATGGCTACACCTTC. Translating it yields CASSDSSGNYGYTF.